The next 10 T cell receptor beta chains were all read from a single sample in a study of cytomegalovirus exposure and HLA in healthy donors. 60 Vbeta and 13 Jbeta primers were used in PCR. Profiled with immunoSEQ multiplex PCR; TCRdb holds only in-frame clones, not every one. The sample has 250,000 to 350,000 clones, about 80% seen once. The sample comprised PBMCs. The receptors were gathered from a girl aged 2-9 years in good health and CMV-seronegative.

DNA for the CDR3: TGTGCCAGCAGGCGACAGGTTAATGAAAAACTGTTTTTT. Its protein product is CASRRQVNEKLFF. The gene calls are TRBV6-5 and TRBJ1-4, with D perhaps TRBD1 (6 bases). V was pared by 6 bases and J by 4 bases, with 9 bases between. CDR1 MNHEY and CDR2 SVGAGI come from the germline V gene. This CDR3 has 13 amino acids.

Remarks on this clone: One junction end disagrees with the germline gene, perhaps due to a read error. This sequence joins TRBV7-9 and TRBJ1-2; possible D gene TRBD1, 5 bases. There are 11 residues in the CDR3. Germline lookup yields CDR1 SEHNR and CDR2 FQNEAQ (reference sequence). In DNA, the CDR3 is TGTTCCAGCAGCTTAGTGGGGGGGAACACCTTC. It encodes CSSSLVGGNTF.

The chain joins TRBV5-1 to TRBJ2-1; 7 nucleotides line up with TRBD2. CDR3 size: 16 residues. The germline gives CDR1 SGHRS, CDR2 YFSETQ. Trimming at V came to 4 bases and at J to 5 bases, leaving 12 bases not matched to a gene. CDR3 in DNA: TGCGCCAGCAGCCGGTCAGTGGGGGGGACCAACAATGAGCAGTTCTTC. It specifies CASSRSVGGTNNEQFF.

This rearrangement joins TRBV5-1 to TRBJ2-2, with a weak D call TRBD2 (5 bases). The CDR3 consists of 17 residues. The germline V gene encodes CDR1 SGHRS and CDR2 YFSETQ. Trimming took off 0 bases at V and 2 bases at J, with 14 bases between the two ends. The CDR3 nucleotides are TGCGCCAGCAGCTTGGCCGGGATGAGCGGTAACACCGGGGAGCTGTTTTTT. The encoded protein is CASSLAGMSGNTGELFF.

The genes are TRBV7-8 and TRBJ1-5; 8 bases match TRBD1. CDR1 and CDR2 from the germline V gene are SGHVS and FQNEAQ. The CDR3 is 14 residues long. The V and J ends lost 1 base and 9 bases, in that order; junction bases with no gene match: 5. In DNA, the CDR3 is TGTGCCAGCAGCTTAGAGCAGGGGGCCCGGCCCCAGCATTTT. This gives the protein CASSLEQGARPQHF.

The chain employs TRBV7-6 and TRBJ2-7; TRBD2 matches at 9 bases. J gave up 2 bases and V 2 bases, and 7 bases lay outside the gene matches. Germline V gives CDR1 SGHVS, CDR2 FNYEAQ. The CDR3 spans 16 residues. CDR3 sequence reads: CASSLSSGRPTYEQYF. The DNA for the CDR3 is TGTGCCAGCAGCTTATCGAGCGGGAGGCCTACCTACGAGCAGTACTTC.

This clone was detected only once. V and J are TRBV19 and TRBJ1-2; maybe TRBD1 (6 bases). The germline V gene encodes CDR1 LNHDA and CDR2 SQIVND (reference sequence). The CDR3 runs 13 residues. V was clipped by 6 bases and J by 6 bases, with 14 bases between them. This chain's CDR3 is CASRSGTKHGYTF. The CDR3 nucleotides are TGTGCCAGTAGGAGCGGGACAAAGCATGGCTACACCTTC.

The rearrangement links TRBV6-1 to TRBJ1-1, with D hard to call. The CDR3 is 13 residues long. Deletions cut 5 bases from V and 1 base from J, with 8 bases between. Germline assignment: CDR1 MNHNS and CDR2 SASEGT. Here the CDR3 DNA reads TGTGCCAGCAGTAACAACGCGAACACTGAAGCTTTCTTT. This translates into CASSNNANTEAFF.

The chain uses TRBV9 and TRBJ1-5, with D possibly being TRBD1 (5 bases). CDR3 length equals 15 residues. Germline V gives CDR1 SGDLS, CDR2 YYNGEE. V gave up 0 bases and J gave up 2 bases, with 9 bases separating them. CDR3 protein: CASSVGGAGNQPQHF. In DNA, the CDR3 is TGTGCCAGCAGCGTAGGGGGCGCGGGCAATCAGCCCCAGCATTTT.

The chain uses TRBV30 and TRBJ1-2, with 11 positions matching TRBD1. The germline V gene encodes CDR1 GTSNPN and CDR2 SVGIG (reference sequence). V lost 7 bases and J lost 8; bases outside the gene matches: 6. The CDR3 runs to 12 residues. The chain's CDR3 is CAYPGQGGGYTF. CDR3 in DNA: TGTGCCTACCCGGGACAGGGGGGCGGCTACACCTTC.